This record looks at one T cell receptor (beta chain) sequence and its context. Reverse transcribing all isolated RNA meant expressed TCRB transcripts were sequenced. Average reads for naive, central memory and regulatory T cell samples were about 3.57 million. Profiled with immunoSEQ multiplex PCR; TCRdb holds only in-frame clones, not every one. This sample has under 400,000 clones, with roughly 12% found just once. The data derive from a study of beta chain features in type 1 diabetes. About the study: Patients did not differ from healthy donors in age, gender or cell yield. All samples yielded around 99 million examined sorted cells.

Germline V CDR1 and CDR2: WSHSY, SAAADI. Trimming cost V 6 bases and J 2 bases; bases outside gene matches: 8. This CDR3 is built from 16 residues. The chain links TRBV10-2 to TRBJ2-7; TRBD2 matches at 12 bases. Sequencing input: naive CD4+ T cells from blood. This TCR was sampled from a man between 18 and 35 years old in good health. CDR3 in amino acids: CASRKLLAGGPYEQYF. The CDR3 DNA sequence: TGCGCCAGCAGGAAGCTACTAGCGGGAGGACCCTACGAGCAGTACTTC.